Listed below are T cell receptor beta chains from one sample, sequenced in a study of T cells after somatic rescue of genetic block. Produced via immunoSEQ multiplex PCR; TCRdb's table is partial and in-frame only. The sample contains around 50,000 clones, roughly 96% of which appear only once. Sample: peripheral blood mononuclear cells (PBMCs). The receptors were sampled from a child less than two years old. CDR3s include the opening cysteine and the closing phenylalanine or tryptophan. D genes are given only for firm matches. Size is omitted from some rows. Given values are once, few, many or a class for expanded clones.

j_gene,d_gene,v_gene,abundance,CDR3nt,CDR3aa
TRBJ1-2,TRBD1,TRBV7-9,.,TGTGCCAGCAGCTTAAATCTACGGACAGGCTACTATGGCTACACCTTC,CASSLNLRTGYYGYTF
TRBJ1-5,.,TRBV20-1,.,TGCAGTGCTAGAGATGTCAGCTCCCAGCATTTT,CSARDVSSQHF
TRBJ2-3,.,TRBV6-5,once,TGTGCCAGCAGTTACTCCTCACCAGATACGCAGTATTTT,CASSYSSPDTQYF
TRBJ2-7,.,TRBV28,.,TGTGCCAGCAGCGGCGAACCCTACGAGCAGTACTTC,CASSGEPYEQYF
TRBJ1-5,TRBD1,TRBV28,once,TGTGCCAGCAGTTTTTGGACAGGGAGCAATCAGCCCCAGCATTTT,CASSFWTGSNQPQHF
TRBJ1-2,.,TRBV6-6,.,TGTGCCAGCAGTCAAGGGTATGGCTACACCTTC,CASSQGYGYTF
TRBJ1-2,.,TRBV20-1,.,TGCAGTGCTAGAAGTGGAGGCGGCTACACCTTC,CSARSGGGYTF
TRBJ2-7,TRBD1,TRBV4-2,.,TGTGCCAGCAGCCAAGATCATCTGGGACAGGGGGCCTACGAGCAGTACTTC,CASSQDHLGQGAYEQYF
TRBJ1-2,.,TRBV28,.,TGTGCCAGCAGTTCGGGAGAGCACTATGGCTACACCTTC,CASSSGEHYGYTF
TRBJ2-1,TRBD1,TRBV7-9,.,TGTGCCAGCAGCTCGGACAGGTCCCTTGAGCAGTTCTTC,CASSSDRSLEQFF
TRBJ1-4,.,TRBV27,.,TGTGCCAGCAGGCCCCTGTCTGGCAGAAATGAAAAACTGTTTTTT,CASRPLSGRNEKLFF
TRBJ1-4,.,TRBV9,.,TGTGCCAGCAGCGTGGGGAGCAGAAATGAAAAACTGTTTTTT,CASSVGSRNEKLFF
TRBJ2-7,TRBD1,TRBV6-1,.,TGTGCCAGCAGTCAGAGGACAGGCCCCTACGAGCAGTACTTC,CASSQRTGPYEQYF
TRBJ2-1,.,TRBV30,.,TGTGCCTGGAGTGTACAGGCGTTCGATGAGCAGTTCTTC,CAWSVQAFDEQFF
TRBJ1-2,.,TRBV18,.,TGTGCCAGCTCACCGAGGCGTAACTATGGCTACACCTTC,CASSPRRNYGYTF
TRBJ2-1,TRBD2,TRBV19,.,TGTGCCAGTATTAGGACTAGCGGCCATAGCTCCTACAATGAGCAGTTCTTC,CASIRTSGHSSYNEQFF
TRBJ2-3,.,TRBV7-9,few,TGTGCCAGCAGCTTCAGGGGAGATACGCAGTATTTT,CASSFRGDTQYF
TRBJ1-5,.,TRBV6-6,.,TGTGCCAGCAGTTACTCGGACACCCGGCGTCAGCCCCAGCATTTT,CASSYSDTRRQPQHF
TRBJ1-1,.,TRBV6-1,.,TGTGCCAGCAGTGAAATAAGGGAGAACACTGAAGCTTTCTTT,CASSEIRENTEAFF
TRBJ1-2,.,TRBV5-6,.,TGTGCCAGCAGCTTGGGACACTATGGCTACACCTTC,CASSLGHYGYTF
TRBJ1-5,TRBD1,TRBV6-5,.,TGTGCCAGCAGGGAGACAGGGCAGGATCAGCCCCAGCATTTT,CASRETGQDQPQHF
TRBJ1-2,.,TRBV5-6,once,TGTGCCAGCAGCTTAGGAGACTCCTATGGCTACACCTTC,CASSLGDSYGYTF
TRBJ1-5,.,TRBV28,.,TGTGCCACCATGGTAGGGGGCAATCAGCCCCAGCATTTT,CATMVGGNQPQHF
TRBJ2-3,TRBD2,TRBV6-4,.,TGTGCCAGCAGTGGGACTAGCGGGAGGGCAGATACAGATACGCAGTATTTT,CASSGTSGRADTDTQYF
TRBJ1-1,.,TRBV7-2,.,TGTGCCAGCAGCTTGGGGATAGCCGTGGCTGAAGCTTTCTTT,CASSLGIAVAEAFF
TRBJ2-1,TRBD2,TRBV10-3,.,TGTGCCATCAGCGACCCTAGCGGGAGTGAATATGAGCAGTTCTTC,CAISDPSGSEYEQFF
TRBJ1-2,TRBD1,TRBV5-6,.,TGTGCCAGCAGCCCCGGACAGGACCCTAACTATGGCTACACCTTC,CASSPGQDPNYGYTF
TRBJ2-5,.,TRBV21-1,.,TGTGCCAGCAGCAACCCTGACAGGGAGTGGGGAGAGACCCAGTACTTC,CASSNPDREWGETQYF
TRBJ2-7,TRBD1,TRBV7-7,.,TGTGCTAGCAGCTTAGACAGGGTAGGGGAGCAGTACTTC,CASSLDRVGEQYF